This is a list of T cell receptor beta chains from one sample in a study of blood T cell repertoires in COVID-19. Using immunoSEQ multiplex PCR, the repertoire was profiled, and TCRdb retains in-frame clones only, with some absent. Of about 98,000 clones listed, 82% are singletons. What was sequenced was peripheral blood. The receptors were sampled from a man at least 80 years old with acute or convalescent COVID-19. Both conserved end residues are part of each CDR3. Each record gives: CDR3 DNA, CDR3 protein, J gene, V gene, D gene, clone size. The D gene is left open where the match is weak. The size of a clone is reported for some rows only, either as once, few or many, or as a class for expanded clones.

CDR3nt: TGTGCCAGCAGCCGAAGGAGGAGCTCCTACAATGAGCAGTTCTTC
CDR3aa: CASSRRRSSYNEQFF
j_gene: TRBJ2-1
v_gene: TRBV5-8
d_gene: .
abundance: .

CDR3nt: TGTGCCAGCAGCCGGACTAGCGTTTCAAGATTCTTC
CDR3aa: CASSRTSVSRFF
j_gene: TRBJ2-1
v_gene: TRBV14
d_gene: TRBD2
abundance: .

CDR3nt: TGTGCCAGCAAGACTAGCGGGAACACCGGGGAGCTGTTTTTT
CDR3aa: CASKTSGNTGELFF
j_gene: TRBJ2-2
v_gene: TRBV2
d_gene: TRBD2
abundance: few

CDR3nt: TGTGCCAGCAGTTTACGGGATCAGCCCCAGCATTTT
CDR3aa: CASSLRDQPQHF
j_gene: TRBJ1-5
v_gene: TRBV12-3/TRBV12-4
d_gene: .
abundance: .

CDR3nt: TGTGCCAGCAGCTCGGGACAGGTAGCCAAAAACATTCAGTACTTC
CDR3aa: CASSSGQVAKNIQYF
j_gene: TRBJ2-4
v_gene: TRBV7-2
d_gene: TRBD1
abundance: .

CDR3nt: TGCAGCGTTGAAGTCAGCCCGAGGACTGAAGCTTTCTTT
CDR3aa: CSVEVSPRTEAFF
j_gene: TRBJ1-1
v_gene: TRBV29-1
d_gene: .
abundance: .

CDR3nt: TGTGCCAGCAGCGCCGGCAGGGGTTCCTACAATGAGCAGTTCTTC
CDR3aa: CASSAGRGSYNEQFF
j_gene: TRBJ2-1
v_gene: TRBV11-3
d_gene: .
abundance: .

CDR3nt: TGCGCCAGCTCGGGACAAAAAGGAAACACCATATATTTT
CDR3aa: CASSGQKGNTIYF
j_gene: TRBJ1-3
v_gene: TRBV10-1
d_gene: .
abundance: .

CDR3nt: TGTGCCAGCAGCCCCGGGACTATCCAAGAGACCCAGTACTTC
CDR3aa: CASSPGTIQETQYF
j_gene: TRBJ2-5
v_gene: TRBV7-9
d_gene: TRBD2
abundance: .

CDR3nt: TGTGCCAGCAGCACTTGGACTAGCGGGAGTAGTTACGAGCAGTACTTC
CDR3aa: CASSTWTSGSSYEQYF
j_gene: TRBJ2-7
v_gene: TRBV7-8
d_gene: TRBD2
abundance: .

CDR3nt: TGCGCCAGCAGCCAAGATGTAAGCCCTAACTATGGCTACACCTTC
CDR3aa: CASSQDVSPNYGYTF
j_gene: TRBJ1-2
v_gene: TRBV4-1
d_gene: .
abundance: .

CDR3nt: TGTGCCAGCAGCTTAATGTTCCCAGGAGGGCAGCCTGCGTACTTC
CDR3aa: CASSLMFPGGQPAYF
j_gene: TRBJ2-5
v_gene: TRBV7-2
d_gene: .
abundance: .

CDR3nt: TGTGCCAGCAGTGAGGCGAACTATGGCTACACCTTC
CDR3aa: CASSEANYGYTF
j_gene: TRBJ1-2
v_gene: TRBV6-2/TRBV6-3
d_gene: .
abundance: .

CDR3nt: TGTGCCAGTAGTACTTCAGCGGGAGGCACAGATACGCAGTATTTT
CDR3aa: CASSTSAGGTDTQYF
j_gene: TRBJ2-3
v_gene: TRBV19
d_gene: TRBD2
abundance: .

CDR3nt: TGTGCCAGCAGCTTAGGTGGTGGCACCTACGAGCAGTACTTC
CDR3aa: CASSLGGGTYEQYF
j_gene: TRBJ2-7
v_gene: TRBV7-2
d_gene: .
abundance: .